This TCR beta chain comes out of a study of human thymus T cells. Study findings and constraints: Repertoires from thymus and blood appeared to show biased V and J gene usage.

Profiling relied on immunoSEQ multiplex PCR, and the TCRdb table lists in-frame clones only, not all of them. The sample contains approximately 70,000 clones, roughly 94% of which appear only once. The thymus was resected at corrective cardiac surgery. As for this clone: The antigen is undetermined.

There are 15 residues in the CDR3. CDR1 and CDR2 (germline): SNHLY, FYNNEI. The V end lost 4 bases, the J end lost 1 base, and 13 bases lay between the germline ends. Material for sequencing was thymus tissue. The TCR comes from a girl under two years old with a congenital heart defect but otherwise immunologically healthy. The chain employs TRBV2 and TRBJ1-1; D gene uncertain. The CDR3 nucleotides are TGTGCCAGCAGTGGGCCTAATAGGTCGAACACTGAAGCTTTCTTT. Protein sequence: CASSGPNRSNTEAFF.